This T cell receptor (beta chain) was found in a study of identical twins. This clonotype occurred a few times. The length of the CDR3 is 18 residues. CDR1 and CDR2 (germline): SGHRS, YFSETQ. The ends lost 4 bases at V and 2 bases at J; junction bases unmatched: 11. TCRdb reprocessed the 5' RACE reads with MiXCR, giving one entry per CDR3 protein. The sample has some 570,000 distinct CDR3 sequences, around 22% seen once. A further study also used this sample, focusing on yellow fever vaccine responses in identical twins.

The sequenced material came from CD4+ T cells sorted from blood. The source of this sequence is a woman aged 18 to 35 in good health. This chain connects TRBV5-1 to TRBJ2-2; 10 nucleotides match TRBD2. CDR3 protein: CASSITSLAGANTGELFF. Here the CDR3 DNA reads TGCGCCAGCAGCATCACCTCCCTAGCGGGGGCCAACACCGGGGAGCTGTTTTTT.